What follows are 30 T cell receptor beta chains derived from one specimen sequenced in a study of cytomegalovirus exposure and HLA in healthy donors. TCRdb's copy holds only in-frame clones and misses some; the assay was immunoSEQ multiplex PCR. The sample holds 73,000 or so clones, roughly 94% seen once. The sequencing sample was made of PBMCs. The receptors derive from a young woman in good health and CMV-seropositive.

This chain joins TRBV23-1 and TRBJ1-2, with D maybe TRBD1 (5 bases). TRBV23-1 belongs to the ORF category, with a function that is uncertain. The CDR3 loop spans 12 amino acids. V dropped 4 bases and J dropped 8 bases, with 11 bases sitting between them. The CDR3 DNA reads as TGCGCCAGCAGTCCAGGTGGGGCGGGCTACACCTTC. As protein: CASSPGGAGYTF.

The CDR3 is CASSHRLAELNNEQFF. The DNA for the CDR3 is TGTGCCAGCAGTCACAGACTAGCGGAACTAAACAATGAGCAGTTCTTC. The gene calls are TRBV28 and TRBJ2-1, with 9 bases that match TRBD2. Trimming removed 5 bases from V and 5 bases from J; junction bases left unmatched: 10. There are 16 residues in the CDR3. Germline CDR1 reads MDHEN; CDR2 reads SYDVKM.

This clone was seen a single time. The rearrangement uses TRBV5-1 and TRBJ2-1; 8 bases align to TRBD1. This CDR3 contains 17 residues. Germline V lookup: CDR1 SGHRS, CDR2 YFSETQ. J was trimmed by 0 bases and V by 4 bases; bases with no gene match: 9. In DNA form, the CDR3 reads TGCGCCAGCAGCCCAGGACAGGGAGCGAGCTCCTACAATGAGCAGTTCTTC. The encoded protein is CASSPGQGASSYNEQFF.

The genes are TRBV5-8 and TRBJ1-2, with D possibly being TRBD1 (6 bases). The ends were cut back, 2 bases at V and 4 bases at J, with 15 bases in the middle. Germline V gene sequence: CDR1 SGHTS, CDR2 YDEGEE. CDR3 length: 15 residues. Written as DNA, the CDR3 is TGTGCCAGCAGCTTTACAGGGTCCCCCCTCTATGGCTACACCTTC. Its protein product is CASSFTGSPLYGYTF.

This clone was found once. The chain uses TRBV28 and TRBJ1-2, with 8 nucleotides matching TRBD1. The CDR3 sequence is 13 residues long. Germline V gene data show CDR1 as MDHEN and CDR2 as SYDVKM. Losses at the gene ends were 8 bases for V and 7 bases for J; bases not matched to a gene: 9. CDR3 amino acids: CASLSGGAVGYTF. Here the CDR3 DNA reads TGTGCCAGCCTCTCAGGGGGCGCGGTTGGCTACACCTTC.

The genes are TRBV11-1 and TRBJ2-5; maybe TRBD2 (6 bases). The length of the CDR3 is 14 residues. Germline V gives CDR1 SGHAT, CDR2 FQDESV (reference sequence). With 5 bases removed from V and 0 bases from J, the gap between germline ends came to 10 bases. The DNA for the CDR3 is TGTGCCAGCAGCCCTGGCGGGGACCAAGAGACCCAGTACTTC. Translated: CASSPGGDQETQYF.

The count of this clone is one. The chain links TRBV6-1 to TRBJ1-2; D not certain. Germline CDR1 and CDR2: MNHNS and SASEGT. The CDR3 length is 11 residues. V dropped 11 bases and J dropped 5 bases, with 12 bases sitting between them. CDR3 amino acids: CAVGRLYGYTF. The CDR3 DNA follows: TGTGCCGTGGGGAGGCTATATGGCTACACCTTC.

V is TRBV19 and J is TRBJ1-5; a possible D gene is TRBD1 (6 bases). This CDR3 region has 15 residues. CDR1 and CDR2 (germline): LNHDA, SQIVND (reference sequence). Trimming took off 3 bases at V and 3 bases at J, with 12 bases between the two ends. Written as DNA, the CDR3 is TGTGCCAGTAGTATTGACAGGTCCCTCAATCAGCCCCAGCATTTT. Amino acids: CASSIDRSLNQPQHF.

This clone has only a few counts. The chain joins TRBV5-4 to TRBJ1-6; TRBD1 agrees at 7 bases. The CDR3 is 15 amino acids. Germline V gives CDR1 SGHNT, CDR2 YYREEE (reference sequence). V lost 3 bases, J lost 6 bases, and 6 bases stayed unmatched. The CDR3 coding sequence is TGTGCCAGCAGCTCCAGGGACAGACTTAATTCACCCCTCCACTTT. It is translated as CASSSRDRLNSPLHF.

CDR3 nucleotides: TGCAGCGCCAGGACAGGGGACTACGAGCAGTACTTC. This sequence encodes CSARTGDYEQYF. The rearrangement uses TRBV29-1 and TRBJ2-7, with 9 bases lining up with TRBD1. The J segment lost 3 bases and the V segment lost 7 bases, leaving 4 bases of the junction unmatched. There are 12 residues in the CDR3. The germline V gene encodes CDR1 SQVTM and CDR2 ANQGSEA.

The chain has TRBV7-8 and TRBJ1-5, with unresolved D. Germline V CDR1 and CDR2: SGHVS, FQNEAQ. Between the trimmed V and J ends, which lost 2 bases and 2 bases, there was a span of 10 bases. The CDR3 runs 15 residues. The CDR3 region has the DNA TGTGCCAGCAGCTTATCGGCCGAGGGCAATCAGCCCCAGCATTTT. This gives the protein CASSLSAEGNQPQHF. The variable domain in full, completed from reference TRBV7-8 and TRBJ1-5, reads GAGVSQSPRYKVAKRGQDVALRCDPISGHVSLFWYQQALGQGPEFLTYFQNEAQLDKSGLPSDRFFAERPEGSVSTLKIQRTQQEDSAVYLCASSLSAEGNQPQHFGDGTRLSIL.

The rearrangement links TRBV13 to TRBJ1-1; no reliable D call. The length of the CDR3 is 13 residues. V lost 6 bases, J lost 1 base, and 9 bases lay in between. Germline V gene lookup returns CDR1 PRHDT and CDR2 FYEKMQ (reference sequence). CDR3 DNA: TGTGCCAGCAGTCTATCAGGGAACACTGAAGCTTTCTTT. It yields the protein CASSLSGNTEAFF.

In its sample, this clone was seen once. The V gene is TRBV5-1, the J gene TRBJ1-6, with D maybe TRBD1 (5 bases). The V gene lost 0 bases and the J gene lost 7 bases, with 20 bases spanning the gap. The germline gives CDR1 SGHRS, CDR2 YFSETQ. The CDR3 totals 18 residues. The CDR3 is CASSLVFGRYRGNSPLHF. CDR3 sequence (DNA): TGCGCCAGCAGCTTGGTTTTCGGAAGGTACCGGGGGAATTCACCCCTCCACTTT. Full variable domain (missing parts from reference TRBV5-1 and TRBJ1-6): KAGVTQTPRYLIKTRGQQVTLSCSPISGHRSVSWYQQTPGQGLQFLFEYFSETQRNKGNFPGRFSGRQFSNSRSEMNVSTLELGDSALYLCASSLVFGRYRGNSPLHFGNGTRLTVT.

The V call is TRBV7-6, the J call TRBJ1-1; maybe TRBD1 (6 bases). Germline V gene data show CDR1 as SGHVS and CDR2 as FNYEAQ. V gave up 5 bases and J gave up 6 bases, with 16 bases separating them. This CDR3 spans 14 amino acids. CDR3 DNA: TGTGCCAGCAGCAGGGGGGGCATACTGGCTGAAGCTTTCTTT. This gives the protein CASSRGGILAEAFF.

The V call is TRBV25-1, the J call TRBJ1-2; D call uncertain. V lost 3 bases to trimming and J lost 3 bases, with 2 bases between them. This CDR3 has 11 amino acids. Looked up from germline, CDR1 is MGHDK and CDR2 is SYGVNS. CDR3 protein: CASSDDYGYTF. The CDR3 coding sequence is TGTGCCAGCAGTGACGACTATGGCTACACCTTC.

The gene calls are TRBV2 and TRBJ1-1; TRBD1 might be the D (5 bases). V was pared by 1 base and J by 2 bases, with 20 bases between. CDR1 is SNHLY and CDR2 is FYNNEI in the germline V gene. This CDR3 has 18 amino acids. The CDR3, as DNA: TGTGCCAGCAGTGAAGAATCGGTCCGGTGGGGGGAAAACACTGAAGCTTTCTTT. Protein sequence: CASSEESVRWGENTEAFF.

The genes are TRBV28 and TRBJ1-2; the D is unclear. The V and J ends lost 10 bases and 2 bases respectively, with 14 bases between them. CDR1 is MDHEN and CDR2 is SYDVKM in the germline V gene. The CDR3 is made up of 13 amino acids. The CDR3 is CAISDGINYGYTF. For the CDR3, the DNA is TGTGCCATTTCGGACGGGATAAACTATGGCTACACCTTC.

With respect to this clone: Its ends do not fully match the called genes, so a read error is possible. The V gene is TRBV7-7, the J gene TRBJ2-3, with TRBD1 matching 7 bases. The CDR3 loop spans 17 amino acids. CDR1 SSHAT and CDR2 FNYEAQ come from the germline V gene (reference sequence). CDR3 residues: CASSSPDRERGTDTQYF. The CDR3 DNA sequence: TGTGCTAGCAGCAGCCCTGACAGGGAAAGAGGCACAGATACGCAGTATTTT.

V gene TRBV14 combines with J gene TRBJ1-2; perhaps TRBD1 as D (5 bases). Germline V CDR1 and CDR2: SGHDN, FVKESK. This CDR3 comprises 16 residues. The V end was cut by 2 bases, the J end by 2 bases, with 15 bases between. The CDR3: CASSQFIGAANYGYTF. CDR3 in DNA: TGTGCCAGCAGCCAATTTATAGGGGCGGCAAACTATGGCTACACCTTC.

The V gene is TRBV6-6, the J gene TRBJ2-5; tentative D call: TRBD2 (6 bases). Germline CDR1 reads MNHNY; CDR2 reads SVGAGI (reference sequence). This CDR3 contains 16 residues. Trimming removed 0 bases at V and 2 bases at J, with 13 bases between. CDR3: CASSYSRAGKQETQYF. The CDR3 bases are TGTGCCAGCAGTTACTCCCGCGCGGGGAAACAAGAGACCCAGTACTTC.

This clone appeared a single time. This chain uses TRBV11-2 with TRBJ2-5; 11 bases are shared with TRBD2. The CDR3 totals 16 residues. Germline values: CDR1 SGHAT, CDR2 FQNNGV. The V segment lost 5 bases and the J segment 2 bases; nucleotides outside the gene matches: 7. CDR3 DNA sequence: TGTGCCAGCAGCATTAGCGGGACTAGCGGTCAAGAGACCCAGTACTTC. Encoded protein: CASSISGTSGQETQYF.

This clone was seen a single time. CDR3 in amino acids: CASSLERQGKSYNEQFF. CDR3 in DNA: TGTGCCAGCAGCTTAGAAAGACAGGGGAAGTCCTACAATGAGCAGTTCTTC. V usage is TRBV7-9 and J usage is TRBJ2-1, with 8 bases that match TRBD1. V was pared by 1 base and J by 1 base, with 6 bases of the junction left unmatched. The germline gives CDR1 SEHNR, CDR2 FQNEAQ (reference sequence). The CDR3 sequence is 17 residues long.

For the CDR3, the DNA is TGTGCCAGCAGCTTACCGAGACAGCGAGACACTGAAGCTTTCTTT. It is translated as CASSLPRQRDTEAFF. This chain uses TRBV7-9 with TRBJ1-1; D might be TRBD1 (5 bases). Germline loops: CDR1 SEHNR, CDR2 FQNEAQ (reference sequence). The CDR3 has 15 amino acids. Trimming removed 2 bases at V and 3 bases at J, with 13 bases between.

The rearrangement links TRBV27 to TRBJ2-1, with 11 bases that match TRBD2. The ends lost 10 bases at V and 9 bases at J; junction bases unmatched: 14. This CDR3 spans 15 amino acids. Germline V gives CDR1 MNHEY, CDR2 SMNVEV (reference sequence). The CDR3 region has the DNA TGTGCCACCCAGTCGTATAGCGGGGGGGCCAGTGAGCAGTTCTTC. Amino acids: CATQSYSGGASEQFF.

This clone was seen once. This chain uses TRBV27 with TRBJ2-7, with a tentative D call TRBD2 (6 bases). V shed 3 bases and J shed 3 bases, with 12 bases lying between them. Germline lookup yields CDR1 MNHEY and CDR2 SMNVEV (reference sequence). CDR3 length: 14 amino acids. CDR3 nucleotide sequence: TGTGCCAGCAGTTTCCGGGGGTCCCTCTACGAGCAGTACTTC. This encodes CASSFRGSLYEQYF.

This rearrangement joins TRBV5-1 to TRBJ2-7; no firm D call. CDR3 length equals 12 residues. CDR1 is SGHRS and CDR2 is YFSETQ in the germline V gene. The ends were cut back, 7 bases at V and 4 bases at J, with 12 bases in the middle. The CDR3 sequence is CASSSPTYEQYF. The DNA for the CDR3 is TGCGCCAGCTCATCTCCCACTTACGAGCAGTACTTC.

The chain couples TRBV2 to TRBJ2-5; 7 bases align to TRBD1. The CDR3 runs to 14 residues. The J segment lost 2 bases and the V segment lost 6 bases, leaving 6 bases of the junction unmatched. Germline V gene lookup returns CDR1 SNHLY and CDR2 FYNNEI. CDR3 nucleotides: TGTGCCAGCAGAGAGGGACAGCTACAAGAGACCCAGTACTTC. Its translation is CASREGQLQETQYF.

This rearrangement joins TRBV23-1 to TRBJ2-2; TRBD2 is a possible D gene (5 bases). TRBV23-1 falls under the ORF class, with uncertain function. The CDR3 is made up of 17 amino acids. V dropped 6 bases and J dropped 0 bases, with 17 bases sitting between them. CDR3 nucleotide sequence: TGCGCCAGCAGGACAACGAGGGTGTTTCCGAACACCGGGGAGCTGTTTTTT. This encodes CASRTTRVFPNTGELFF.

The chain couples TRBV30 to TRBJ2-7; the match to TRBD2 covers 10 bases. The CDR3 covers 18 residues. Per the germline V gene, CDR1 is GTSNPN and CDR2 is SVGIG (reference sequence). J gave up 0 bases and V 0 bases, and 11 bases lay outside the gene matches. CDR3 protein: CAWSVRRLAGRFSYEQYF. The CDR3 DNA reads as TGTGCCTGGAGTGTACGGCGACTAGCGGGTCGGTTCTCCTACGAGCAGTACTTC.

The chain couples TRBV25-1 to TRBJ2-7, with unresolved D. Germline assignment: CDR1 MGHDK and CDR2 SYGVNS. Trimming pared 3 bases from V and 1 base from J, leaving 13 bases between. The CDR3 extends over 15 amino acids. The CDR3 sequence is CASSDPGKHSYEQYF. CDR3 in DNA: TGTGCCAGCAGTGATCCGGGTAAACATTCCTACGAGCAGTACTTC.